This TCR beta chain was retrieved from a study of cytomegalovirus exposure and HLA in healthy donors listed by TCRdb under 2017. The study in broad terms: An earlier analysis of 587 of the donors reported 250 to 300 Gb of sequence data and 95 million to 120 million unique TCR beta sequences obtained from about 200 million T cells. Of the 300 to 400 genotyped donors, about 80% fell in the genetic ancestry cluster associated with self-reported Caucasian donors. High-throughput TCR immunosequencing, statistical association of individual TCRs with disease status, and machine learning were combined to predict cytomegalovirus infection status. In the later analysis, no new phenotypic data were used to find candidate immune exposures; instead, reliance was placed on TCR beta sequences and their occurrence across donors. The number of typed donors differed by locus: 629-630 for A, B, C, DRB1 and DQB1; approximately 530 for DQA1; 600 to 610 for DPA1; and approximately 450 for DPB1. Across approximately 400 genotyped donors of the cohort, an average of roughly 230,000 unique TCR beta nucleotide sequences per donor were sequenced, and around 20% of those sequences were non-productive. In addition to the first cohort of around 670 subjects, a separate validation cohort of approximately 130 different subjects was used. The T cell repertoires of under 750 subjects were profiled by immunosequencing and related to cytomegalovirus serostatus. An early release covering approximately 600 HLA-typed donors comprised about 290 gigabases of sequencing data and around 80 million unique TCR sequences. Because of strong linkage in the cohort, five DR-DQ haplotypes were treated as single units for association and clustering. A later analysis re-examined previously published TCR beta repertoires from 610 or so donors and added high-resolution HLA genotyping to investigate patterns of TCR occurrence. Every discovery cohort repertoire had been produced on one sequencing platform. In a later genetic analysis, genome-wide SNP genotypes for about 65% of the roughly 670 donors were used, and that subset was treated as a discovery cohort. The study aimed to test whether signatures of past pathogen exposure could be identified by cataloging public T cell receptors. An earlier analysis of 500 to 650 of the donors applied high-throughput TCR beta sequencing to assess whether each TCR beta V gene segment acted as functional or pseudogenic. Donor age, sex, ethnicity and CMV serostatus were compiled alongside the repertoire data. Both class I and class II loci were covered by HLA typing, at four-digit resolution.

Note on this clone: Its binding antigen is unknown. Per-base qualities were not stored, and no clone one base away is much larger.

Taken from the germline V gene, the CDR1 and CDR2 loops are MDHEN and SYDVKM. Trimming costs V 8 bases and J 12 bases, and their ends lie 19 bases apart. The CDR3 measures 12 amino acids from cysteine to phenylalanine. Left in the record is the CDR3 DNA by itself, 36 bases read in frame from the first base. Library creation used the immunoSEQ multiplex PCR assay. For the multiplex PCR, a mixture combining 60 forward primers for TCR Vbeta segments and 13 reverse primers for TCR Jbeta segments was used. A multiplex PCR assay on genomic DNA amplified the CDR3 region of rearranged TCR beta genes. The amplified TCR beta libraries were sequenced on the Illumina HiSeq System as 87-base-pair reads. The study's processing was this. Across the 500 to 700 repertoires, a later analysis counted around 80 million unique TCR beta chains, roughly 11 million of which were shared by at least two donors. A nearest-neighbor algorithm error-corrected the raw reads and collapsed the reads into unique sequences, merging closely related sequences to remove PCR and sequencing errors. V, D and J gene segments were assigned by aligning CDR3 sequences to IMGT reference sequences. Each retained sequence needed at least a six-nucleotide match to both a V gene segment and a J gene segment. Rearrangements were classified as productive when the CDR3 lacked stop codons and remained in frame with V and J, and all other rearrangements were classified as non-productive. CDR3 was defined according to IMGT convention as the region running from the second conserved V-encoded cysteine to the conserved J-encoded phenylalanine. Sequences without an unambiguous match to a single V gene segment were excluded from the earlier analysis of about 630 of the donors. An earlier analysis of over 450 of the donors classified V segments as functional when productive rearrangements were above 56.7% and as segregating when the standard deviation between donors was above 5%. A statistical classification framework was built to diagnose cytomegalovirus status from the catalog of TCR beta chain sequences. In a later analysis, V and J genes were assigned by comparing TCR nucleotide sequences against IMGT/GENE-DB human TR gene sequences. A later analysis assigned CDR3 sequences and most-parsimonious VDJ recombination scenarios with the TCRdist pipeline. A later analysis defined each TCR beta chain by its CDR3 amino acid sequence plus V-gene family, and excluded reads lacking a unique V-gene family. In a later analysis, 450 to 600 highly shared, low-generation-probability nucleotide sequences were removed to address suspected cross-contamination and a sequencing artifact. For each public chain, a later analysis derived a clonal expansion index from normalized ranks of inferred template counts within each repertoire. Generation probabilities in a later analysis came from a VDJ recombination model fitted to out-of-frame rearrangements, and those results were checked against IGoR. Hypergeometric tests were used in a later analysis to score TCR-TCR, TCR-HLA and TCR-CMV co-occurrence, with a repertoire-size bias correction applied to the TCR pairs. To estimate false discovery rates, a later analysis permuted the HLA or CMV assignments 20 times. In a later analysis, co-occurring TCRs were grouped using DBSCAN, and TCRdist sequence similarity was added for clustering within HLA-allele-positive subsets. Repertoires with fewer than 30,000 or more than 120,000 public chains, plus five repertoires with anomalous nucleotide sharing, were excluded from co-occurrence clustering. The clones in this table, taken by TCRdb from immuneACCESS, are in-frame only. Not every clone is retained; where verified, under half of the shortfall comes from an unresolved V gene, and the cause of the rest is unknown. That table furnishes V, J and clone size, whereas the DNA furnished D and trimming. Here the sample has 150,000 to 200,000 clones; about 79% occur a single time. About 1.5% of the sample goes to the ten largest clones.

Broad study findings and their caveats: According to a later genetic analysis, donors in an Asian-associated ancestry cluster had fewer N-insertions in productive TCRs than the approximately 700-donor mean. Presence/absence analyses assumed roughly uniform sequencing depth across donors, an assumption that may not hold. Most CMV-associated TCR beta chains appeared to be HLA-restricted in a later analysis, and the HLA associations seemed to be driven largely by CMV exposure. A further reported finding was that TCR beta sequences accurately predicted the HLA-A and HLA-B alleles for most subjects in the first cohort. In a later analysis, HLA-associated TCR beta chains were found to be more clonally expanded and to have lower generation probabilities than equally common non-associated chains. In a later analysis, the rate of TCR association differed among HLA loci, with DRB1 alleles having the most associated TCRs and HLA-C alleles having the fewest. It was suggested by the authors that the approach could potentially be generalized to other disease states and immunological phenotypes. In both the original and validation cohorts, the classifier was reported to diagnose cytomegalovirus status with high specificity and sensitivity. Because counts were too low, seventeen rarely observed V segments, including chromosome 9 orphons, were left out of the earlier analysis of some 600 of the donors. A cluster of highly shared sequence variants was judged likely to represent a technical artifact of the sequencing pipeline. Across donors, most TCR sequences were observed very rarely, whereas some public TCRs were present in many individuals. Assigning TCR associations to individual alleles was difficult when HLA alleles, especially DR and DQ, strongly co-occurred. In a later analysis, several top co-occurrence clusters were reported to appear linked to parvovirus B19, influenza, CMV and Epstein-Barr virus. An earlier analysis of 587 of the donors showed that most TCR beta V segments appeared in productive rearrangements either about 90% or about 30% of the time, which broadly matched IMGT annotations. Linkage disequilibrium might explain the correlated functional status among segregating V segments, but an unknown experimental factor could not be excluded. Three of the identified cytomegalovirus-associated TCR beta chains were confirmed in vitro to be specific for cytomegalovirus antigens. V-gene and J-gene trimming of TCR beta chains was associated with a missense DCLRE1C variant in a later genetic analysis, and the association was replicated in an independent cohort. Some IMGT-functional V segments, including TRBV6-2 and TRBV6-3, could not be distinguished by the 87-base-pair reads and were therefore excluded. The cohort was sequenced for TCR beta chains only, and without alpha or paired-chain data the features that could be detected were limited. The study listed 150 to 200 TCR beta chains as associated with cytomegalovirus. For the cohort, immune exposure information was limited to CMV serostatus. A later analysis associated about 17,000 TCR beta sequences with specific HLA alleles at a false discovery rate of 0.05. HLA typing was unavailable for some donors at each locus, so association tests used only the typed subset.

The cohort comprised some 730 healthy bone marrow donors. Cohort members were all nominally healthy when sampled, although unrecorded immune exposures were likely present. The donor tested CMV seronegative, placing the donor among the 352 seronegative members of the cohort. A peripheral blood sample was provided by each donor, and peripheral blood mononuclear cells were used for TCR beta sequencing. Genomic DNA was extracted from the blood cell samples with the Qiagen DNeasy Blood Extraction Kit. The receptor chain draws on TRBV28 and TRBJ1-2; the D gene is perhaps TRBD1, from 6 matching bases. The TCR sequence derives from a man aged 18 to 30 in good health and CMV-seronegative. The sequenced sample consisted of PBMCs. The CDR3 sequence is CASRGGGGIDTF. The bases read TGTGCCAGCCGCGGGGGGGGCGGTATAGACACCTTC.